Listed below are T cell receptor beta chains from one sample, sequenced in a study of OX40 agonist ivuxolimab in advanced cancers. Clones were read by immunoSEQ multiplex PCR, and TCRdb kept only the in-frame ones, dropping some. The table lists roughly 73,000 clones, 88% of them singletons. Material: CD4+ or CD8+ T cells sorted from blood, obtained in a trial of the OX40 agonist ivuxolimab. These receptors originate from an adult with an advanced solid tumor such as melanoma, head and neck, liver or kidney cancer. CDR3s include the opening cysteine and the closing phenylalanine or tryptophan. The order of the fields is V gene, D gene, J gene, clone size, CDR3 DNA, CDR3 protein. D genes are given only for firm matches. Rows may omit the clone size; those that give it use once, few, many or a size class.

>TRBV5-4|TRBD1|TRBJ1-3|.
TGTGCCAGCAGCTCAGCGGGACAGGGAACTGGCGGAGGAAACACCATATATTTT
CASSSAGQGTGGGNTIYF
>TRBV4-2|.|TRBJ1-5|.
TGTGCCAGCAGCCTACACCGAGGGGATTCCAATCAGCCCCAGCATTTT
CASSLHRGDSNQPQHF
>TRBV7-9|.|TRBJ1-1|.
TGTGCCAGCAGTCCAAGCGGGGCGGGTTTCCCTGAAGCTTTCTTT
CASSPSGAGFPEAFF
>TRBV23-1|TRBD1|TRBJ1-2|.
TGCGCCAGCAGTCACCCGGACAGGGCCCATGGCTACACCTTC
CASSHPDRAHGYTF
>TRBV7-2|TRBD2|TRBJ2-7|.
TGTGCCAGCAGCCCCGGACTAGCGGGGGGGCGGGAGCAGTACTTC
CASSPGLAGGREQYF
>TRBV5-1|.|TRBJ2-3|.
TGCGCCAGCATGCTTGGGGTTGGATGGGATACGCAGTATTTT
CASMLGVGWDTQYF
>TRBV4-2|TRBD2|TRBJ2-7|few
TGTGCCAGCAGCCAGGAACCGGGACTAGCGTCCTACGAGCAGTACTTC
CASSQEPGLASYEQYF
>TRBV6-5|.|TRBJ2-7|.
TGTGCCAGCACCGAGGACGGTTCCTACGAGCAGTACTTC
CASTEDGSYEQYF
>TRBV5-1|TRBD2|TRBJ2-1|.
TGCGCCAGCAGTGGCACTAGCGGTAACAATGAGCAGTTCTTC
CASSGTSGNNEQFF
>TRBV5-3|.|TRBJ2-7|.
TGTGCCAGAAGCTTGCGGGGACTGACTATCTACGAGCAGTACTTC
CARSLRGLTIYEQYF
>TRBV7-9|.|TRBJ1-1|few
TGTGCCAGCAGCTTAGGCAGGGGAGCTTTCTTT
CASSLGRGAFF
>TRBV4-1|TRBD1|TRBJ1-5|.
TGCGCCAGCAGCCAAGATGCGGGGACAGGGTTTCAGCCCCAGCATTTT
CASSQDAGTGFQPQHF
>TRBV7-8|.|TRBJ1-1|.
TGTGCCAGCAGCTTACCCAGAGGACGGGGCGGTGAAGCTTTCTTT
CASSLPRGRGGEAFF
>TRBV29-1|.|TRBJ1-4|.
TGCAGCGCCCACGACAGGTGGGGGGAAAAACTGTTTTTT
CSAHDRWGEKLFF
>TRBV14|TRBD2|TRBJ2-7|.
TGTGCCAGCAGCCAAGATATGGCGGGAGGAGGGCCTCTCACCTACGAGCAGTACTTC
CASSQDMAGGGPLTYEQYF
>TRBV21-1|.|TRBJ2-5|.
TGTGCCAGCAGCAAGAGAAGGTCTAGCGAATTCCAAGAGACCCAGTACTTC
CASSKRRSSEFQETQYF
>TRBV5-1|.|TRBJ2-3|.
TGCGCCAGCAGCTTGGGTGGGGGACTGACAGATACGCAGTATTTT
CASSLGGGLTDTQYF
>TRBV19|.|TRBJ2-7|once
TGTGCCAGTAGTTCAGCCGGGACACTTAGCTCCTACGAGCAGTACTTC
CASSSAGTLSSYEQYF
>TRBV7-3|.|TRBJ2-1|.
TGTGCCAGCGGCCGCAGTGTGCATGAGCAGTTCTTC
CASGRSVHEQFF
>TRBV15|.|TRBJ2-1|.
TGTGCCACCACCTCCACTAGTGGTTCCAATGAGCAGTTCTTC
CATTSTSGSNEQFF
>TRBV7-8|.|TRBJ2-1|.
TGTGCCAGCAGCCCCAGACCAGACACCTACAATGAGCAGTTCTTC
CASSPRPDTYNEQFF
>TRBV18|TRBD2|TRBJ2-3|.
TGTGCCAGCTCACCGGGAATAAGCGGGGCAACTAGCACAGATACGCAGTATTTT
CASSPGISGATSTDTQYF
>TRBV10-3|.|TRBJ1-5|.
TGTGCCATCAGTGAGTCGTGGTACAGCGGGTCGAATCAGCCCCAGCATTTT
CAISESWYSGSNQPQHF
>TRBV5-6|.|TRBJ1-5|.
TGTGCCAGCAGCTTATTGGGAACCAGCAATCAGCCCCAGCATTTT
CASSLLGTSNQPQHF
>TRBV6-1|.|TRBJ2-3|few
TGTGCCAGCAGTGAACGGTTTGGCAGTTCAGTGAGTACGCAGTATTTT
CASSERFGSSVSTQYF
>TRBV6-1|.|TRBJ1-4|.
TGTGCCAGCGGGCGGACAGAGAATGAAAAACTGTTTTTT
CASGRTENEKLFF
>TRBV6-6|.|TRBJ2-7|.
TGTGCCAGCAGAAACGGGGACATCCTCTACGAGCAGTACTTC
CASRNGDILYEQYF
>TRBV6-1|TRBD2|TRBJ2-3|.
TGTGCCGCGCGCCTAGCGGGGGGAAATACGCAGTATTTT
CAARLAGGNTQYF
>TRBV5-4|.|TRBJ2-5|.
TGTGCCAGCAGTCGGACTTTTCAAGAGACCCAGTACTTC
CASSRTFQETQYF
>TRBV30|.|TRBJ1-5|.
TGTGCCTGGAGTTCCAAGAATCCTGGCGGCAATCAGCCCCAGCATTTT
CAWSSKNPGGNQPQHF
>TRBV28|.|TRBJ2-7|.
TGTGCCAGCAGTGCGTCGGACGGGACAACCTACGAGCAGTACTTC
CASSASDGTTYEQYF
>TRBV7-9|TRBD1|TRBJ1-1|.
TGTGCCAGCAGCGGACAAATGGGACAGCGTGAAGCTTTCTTT
CASSGQMGQREAFF
>TRBV5-1|TRBD1|TRBJ2-5|.
TGCGCCAGCAGCTGGGCCGGGACAGGGGACCCGGAGACCCAGTACTTC
CASSWAGTGDPETQYF
>TRBV6-1|.|TRBJ2-2|.
TGTGCCAGCAGTGGAAGGAAGGCGGGGGAGCTGTTTTTT
CASSGRKAGELFF
>TRBV9|TRBD1|TRBJ1-2|.
TGTGCCAGCAGCGCCACGGGACAGGGACGATTTAACTATGGCTACACCTTC
CASSATGQGRFNYGYTF
>TRBV7-2|.|TRBJ2-1|.
TGTGCCAGCAGCTTAGATGGCGCTCTTGAGCAGTTCTTC
CASSLDGALEQFF
>TRBV6-5|.|TRBJ1-2|.
TGTGCCAGCAGTTCACCCTTGGGCAGGGATTCATATGGCTACACCTTC
CASSSPLGRDSYGYTF
>TRBV2|TRBD2|TRBJ2-2|.
TGTGCCAGCAGCTATGGACTAGCGGCGAACACCGGGGAGCTGTTTTTT
CASSYGLAANTGELFF
>TRBV7-3|TRBD2|TRBJ2-3|.
TGTGCCAGCAGCTTAAAGCGGGGGGGCTCAGATACGCAGTATTTT
CASSLKRGGSDTQYF
>TRBV6-5|.|TRBJ2-5|.
TGTGCCAGCAGTTACTCGTGGTCTACGACCCAGTACTTC
CASSYSWSTTQYF
>TRBV6-6|.|TRBJ2-1|few
TGTGCCAGCAGTTACGGGGATATCGCCTACAATGAGCAGTTCTTC
CASSYGDIAYNEQFF
>TRBV5-4|TRBD1|TRBJ2-7|.
TGTGCCAGCAGCCCGCGACAGGGGGGCGAGCAGTACTTC
CASSPRQGGEQYF
>TRBV7-8|TRBD2|TRBJ2-4|.
TGTGCCAGCAGCTCTAGCGGAGGTGCCAAAAACATTCAGTACTTC
CASSSSGGAKNIQYF
>TRBV9|TRBD1|TRBJ2-7|.
TGTGCCAGCAGCACCATAGGACAGGGTTTCGACGAGCAGTACTTC
CASSTIGQGFDEQYF
>TRBV21-1|.|TRBJ1-1|.
TGTGCCAGCAGCTTCCATATCCAGCTGAACACTGAAGCTTTCTTT
CASSFHIQLNTEAFF
>TRBV15|TRBD1|TRBJ1-4|.
TGTGCCACCAGCAGAGGGGACAGGGGTAATGAAAAACTGTTTTTT
CATSRGDRGNEKLFF
>TRBV5-6|.|TRBJ1-2|many
TGTGCCAGCAGCTCGGGAGGGGACATCTATGGCTACACCTTC
CASSSGGDIYGYTF
>TRBV4-1|.|TRBJ2-1|.
TGCGCCAGCAGCCAAGAGGGACCGAGAGGTGAGCAGTTCTTC
CASSQEGPRGEQFF
>TRBV19|.|TRBJ1-1|.
TGTGCCAGTATGGTGGAATTGAGCACTGAAGCTTTCTTT
CASMVELSTEAFF
>TRBV5-1|TRBD2|TRBJ2-7|.
TGCGCCAGCAGCTCCGGACTAGCGGGTGTAGAGCAGTACTTC
CASSSGLAGVEQYF